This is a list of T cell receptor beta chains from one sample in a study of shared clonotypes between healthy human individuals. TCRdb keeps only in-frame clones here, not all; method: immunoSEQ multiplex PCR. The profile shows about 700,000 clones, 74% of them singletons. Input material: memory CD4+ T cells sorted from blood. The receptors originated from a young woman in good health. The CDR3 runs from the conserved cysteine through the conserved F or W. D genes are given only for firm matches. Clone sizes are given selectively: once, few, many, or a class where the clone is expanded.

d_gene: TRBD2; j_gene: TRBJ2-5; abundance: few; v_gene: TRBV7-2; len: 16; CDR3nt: TGTGCCAGCAACCCGCGGGGACTAGCGGAACAAGAGACCCAGTACTTC; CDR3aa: CASNPRGLAEQETQYF
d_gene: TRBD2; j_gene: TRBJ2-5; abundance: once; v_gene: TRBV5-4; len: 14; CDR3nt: TGTGCCAGCAGCCCGGGAGGAGCGGGGGAGACCCAGTACTTC; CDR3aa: CASSPGGAGETQYF
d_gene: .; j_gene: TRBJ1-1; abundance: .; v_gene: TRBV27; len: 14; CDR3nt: TGTGCCAGCAGTACGGGGGCAACGAACACTGAAGCTTTCTTT; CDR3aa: CASSTGATNTEAFF
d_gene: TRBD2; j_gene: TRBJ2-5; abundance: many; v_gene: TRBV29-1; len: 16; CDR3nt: TGCAGCACCTCGGCCCCCGGGACTAGTATCTTCCAGACCCAGTACTTC; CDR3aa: CSTSAPGTSIFQTQYF
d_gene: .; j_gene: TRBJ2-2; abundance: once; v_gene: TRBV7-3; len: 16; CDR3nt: TGTGCCAGCAGCTCTCGGCTTAGCCGTAACACCGGGGAGCTGTTTTTT; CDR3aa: CASSSRLSRNTGELFF
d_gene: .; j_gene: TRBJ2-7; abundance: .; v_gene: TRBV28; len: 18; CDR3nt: TGTGCCAGCAGTTTTGGGTCAGGGAGCGGTGGTCTTACCTACGAGCAGTACTTC; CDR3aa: CASSFGSGSGGLTYEQYF
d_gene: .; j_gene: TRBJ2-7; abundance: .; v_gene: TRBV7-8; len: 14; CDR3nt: TGTGCCAGCAGCACAGCGGGACACTCCTACGAGCAGTACTTC; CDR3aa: CASSTAGHSYEQYF
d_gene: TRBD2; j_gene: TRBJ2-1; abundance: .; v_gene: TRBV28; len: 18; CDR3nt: TGTGCCAGCCTGCCGGGGTCGCGACTAGCGGGAGATAGCGGTGAGCAGTTCTTC; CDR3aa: CASLPGSRLAGDSGEQFF
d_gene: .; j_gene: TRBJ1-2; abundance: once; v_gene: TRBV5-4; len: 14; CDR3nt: TGTGCCAGCAGCTTCGGACAGCGTAACTATGGCTACACCTTC; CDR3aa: CASSFGQRNYGYTF
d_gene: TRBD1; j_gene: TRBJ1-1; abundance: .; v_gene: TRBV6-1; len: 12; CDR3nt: TGTGCCAGCAGTGCGGCAAGGGGGCTAGCTTTCTTT; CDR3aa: CASSAARGLAFF
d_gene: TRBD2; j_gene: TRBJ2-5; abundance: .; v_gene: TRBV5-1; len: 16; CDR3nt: TGCGCCAGCAGCTTTTCTAGCGGGAGGACCCGAGAGACCCAGTACTTC; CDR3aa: CASSFSSGRTRETQYF
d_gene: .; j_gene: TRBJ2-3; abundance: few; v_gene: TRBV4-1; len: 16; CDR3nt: TGCGCCAGCAGCGAGCGAGGGGCGGGACTCACAGATACGCAGTATTTT; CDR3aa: CASSERGAGLTDTQYF
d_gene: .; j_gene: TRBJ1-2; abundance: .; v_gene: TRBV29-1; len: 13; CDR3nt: TGCAGCGTTGTGGTGACGGGGGAAGCCGGCTACACCTTC; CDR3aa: CSVVVTGEAGYTF
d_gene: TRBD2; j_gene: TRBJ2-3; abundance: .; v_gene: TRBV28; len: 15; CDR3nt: TGTGCCAGCAGTTTTTCCGGGAGGGGCTCAGATACGCAGTATTTT; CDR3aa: CASSFSGRGSDTQYF
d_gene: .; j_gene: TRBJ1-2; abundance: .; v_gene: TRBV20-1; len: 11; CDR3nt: TGCAGTGCTAGAGCTAACTATGGCTACACCTTC; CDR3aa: CSARANYGYTF
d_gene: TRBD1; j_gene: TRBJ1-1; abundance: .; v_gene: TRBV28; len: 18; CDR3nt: TGTGCCAGCAGTTTTTTTGTCCGCCCGGGACAGGCGAACACTGAAGCTTTCTTT; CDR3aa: CASSFFVRPGQANTEAFF
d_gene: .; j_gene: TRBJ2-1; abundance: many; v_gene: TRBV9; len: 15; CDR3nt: TGTGCCAGCACGGTTGACAGCGGGCCGTACAATGAGCAGTTCTTC; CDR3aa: CASTVDSGPYNEQFF
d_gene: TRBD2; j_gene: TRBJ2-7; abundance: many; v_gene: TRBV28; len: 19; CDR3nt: TGTGCCAGCAGTTTGTCGGACGCCCTCCTAGCGGGAGGGCCGAACGAGCAGTACTTC; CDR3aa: CASSLSDALLAGGPNEQYF
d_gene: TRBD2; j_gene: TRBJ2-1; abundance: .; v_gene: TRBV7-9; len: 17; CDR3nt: TGTGCCAGCAGCTTAGTGGGCAAGACTAGCGTACGCAATGAGCAGTTCTTC; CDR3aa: CASSLVGKTSVRNEQFF
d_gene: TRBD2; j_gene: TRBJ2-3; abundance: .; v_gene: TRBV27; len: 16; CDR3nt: TGTGCCAGCAGTCCTAGCGGGAGGGCCCGAAGGAATACGCAGTATTTT; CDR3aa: CASSPSGRARRNTQYF
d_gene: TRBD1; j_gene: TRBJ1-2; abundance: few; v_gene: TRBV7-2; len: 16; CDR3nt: TGTGCCAGCAGCCCGTGGACAGGGACTAACGACTATGGCTACACCTTC; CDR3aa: CASSPWTGTNDYGYTF
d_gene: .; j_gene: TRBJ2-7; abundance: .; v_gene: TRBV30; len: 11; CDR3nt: TGTGCTGCCAGGGTCGCCTACGAGCAGTACTTC; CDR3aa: CAARVAYEQYF
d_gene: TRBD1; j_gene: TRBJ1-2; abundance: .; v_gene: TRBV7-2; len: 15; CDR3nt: TGTGCCAGCAGCGCTTTGGACGGGACAGGAGAAGGCTACACCTTC; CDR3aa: CASSALDGTGEGYTF
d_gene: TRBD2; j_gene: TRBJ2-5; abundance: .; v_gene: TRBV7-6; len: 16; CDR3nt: TGTGCCAGCAGCGGGGGACTAGCGGGAGGACAAGAGACCCAGTACTTC; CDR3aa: CASSGGLAGGQETQYF
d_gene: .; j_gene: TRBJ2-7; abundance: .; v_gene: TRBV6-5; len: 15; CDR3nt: TGTGCCAGCAGTTACCCTAACGGGAGCCCCTCCGAGCAGTACTTC; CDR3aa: CASSYPNGSPSEQYF
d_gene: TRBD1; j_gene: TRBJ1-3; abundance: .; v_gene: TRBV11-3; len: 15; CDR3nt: TGTGCCAGCAGCTCCGAGGGGGCCGCTGGAAACACCATATATTTT; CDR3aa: CASSSEGAAGNTIYF
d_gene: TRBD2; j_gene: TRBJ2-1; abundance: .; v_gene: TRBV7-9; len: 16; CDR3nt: TGTGCCAGCACCCCGTGGCGGGGGGCCTCCTACAATGAGCAGTTCTTC; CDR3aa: CASTPWRGASYNEQFF